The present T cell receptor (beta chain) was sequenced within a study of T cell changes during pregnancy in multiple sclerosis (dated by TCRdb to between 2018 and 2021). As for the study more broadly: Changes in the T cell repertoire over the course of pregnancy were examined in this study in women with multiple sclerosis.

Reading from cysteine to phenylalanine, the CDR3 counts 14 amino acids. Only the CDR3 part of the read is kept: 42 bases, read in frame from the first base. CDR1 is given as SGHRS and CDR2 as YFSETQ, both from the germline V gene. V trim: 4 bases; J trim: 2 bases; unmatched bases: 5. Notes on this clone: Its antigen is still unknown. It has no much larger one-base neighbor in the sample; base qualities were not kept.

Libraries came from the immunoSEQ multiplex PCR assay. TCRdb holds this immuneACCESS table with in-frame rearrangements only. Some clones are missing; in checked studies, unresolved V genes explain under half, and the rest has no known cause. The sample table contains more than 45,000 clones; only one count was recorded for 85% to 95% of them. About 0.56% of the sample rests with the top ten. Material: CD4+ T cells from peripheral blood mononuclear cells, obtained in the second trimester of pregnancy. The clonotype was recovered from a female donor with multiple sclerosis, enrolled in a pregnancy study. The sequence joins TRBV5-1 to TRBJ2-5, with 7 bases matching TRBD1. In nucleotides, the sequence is TGCGCCAGCAGCATGGGGACAGCGCAAGAGACCCAGTACTTC. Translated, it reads CASSMGTAQETQYF. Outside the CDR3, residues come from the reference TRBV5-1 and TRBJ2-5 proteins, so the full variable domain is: KAGVTQTPRYLIKTRGQQVTLSCSPISGHRSVSWYQQTPGQGLQFLFEYFSETQRNKGNFPGRFSGRQFSNSRSEMNVSTLELGDSALYLCASSMGTAQETQYFGPGTRLLVL.